This TCR beta chain was observed in a study of T cells in Graves' hyperthyroidism and ophthalmopathy. CDR1 DFQATT and CDR2 SNEGSKA come from the germline V gene (reference sequence). Between the trimmed V and J ends, which lost 3 bases and 3 bases, there was a span of 7 bases. CDR3 length: 12 amino acids. This clonotype was detected ten times or more. RNA transcripts served as the template for amplifying TCR beta CDR3 regions. A set of HTBI primers served as the primers for a first-round RT-PCR of the TCR CDR3. Each CDR3 protein is one row after TCRdb ran MiXCR on the multiplex PCR reads. The sample has about 420,000 distinct CDR3 sequences; 15% to 17% are singletons.

The gene calls are TRBV20-1 and TRBJ2-3; TRBD2 might be the D (5 bases). The sequence was collected from a woman younger than 35 with Graves' hyperthyroidism. Sequencing was done on a sample of blood. Here the CDR3 DNA reads TGCAGTGCTAGTGCGGGTACAGATACGCAGTATTTT. Its protein product is CSASAGTDTQYF.